This is a list of T cell receptor beta chains from one sample in a study of T cells in Graves' hyperthyroidism and ophthalmopathy. TCRdb re-called the multiplex PCR reads through MiXCR, storing one row per CDR3 protein. The data contain roughly 290,000 distinct CDR3 sequences, 12% to 15% of them singletons. Source material: blood. The receptor source for this set is a woman aged 40 to 50 with Graves' hyperthyroidism. Both conserved end residues are part of each CDR3. D genes are given only for firm matches. Size tells how often a clone was seen (once, few, many) or the class of an expanded clone, and some rows leave it out.

>TRBV15|TRBD1|TRBJ1-5|-
TGTGCCACCAGCGGAGGAGACAGGGATCAGCCCCAGCATTTT
CATSGGDRDQPQHF
>TRBV27|TRBD2|TRBJ2-1|-
TGTGCCAGCAGATCTAACACGGGAGGGTGGGAGTTCTTC
CASRSNTGGWEFF
>TRBV24-1|-|TRBJ2-1|many
TGTGCCACCAGTCCCCTCGGGGGGCCAGGTCACAATGAGCAGTTCTTC
CATSPLGGPGHNEQFF
>TRBV7-2|-|TRBJ2-3|-
TGTGCCAGCAGCTTACAGGGTCCAGATACGCAGTATTTT
CASSLQGPDTQYF
>TRBV6-1|-|TRBJ1-4|many
TGTGCCAGCAGAAGCCGAGGTGGTGAAAAACTGTTTTTT
CASRSRGGEKLFF
>TRBV5-1|-|TRBJ1-4|many
TGCGCCAGCCGCTTTACCGGGTCTAATGAAAAACTGTTTTTT
CASRFTGSNEKLFF
>TRBV6-1|-|TRBJ2-7|many
TGTGCCAGCAGTTCTACGGGACAAGAAGGGCAGTACTTC
CASSSTGQEGQYF
>TRBV18|-|TRBJ2-1|few
TGTGCCAGCTCATTCTCTAGCGCCAATGAGCAGTTCTTC
CASSFSSANEQFF
>TRBV18|-|TRBJ1-5|many
TGTGCCAGCTCACTAACAGACGATCAGCCCCAGCATTTT
CASSLTDDQPQHF
>TRBV19|TRBD1|TRBJ2-2|-
TGTGCCAGTAGTAATCGAGCCGGGACAGGGGGCACCGGGGAGCTGTTTTTT
CASSNRAGTGGTGELFF
>TRBV20-1|TRBD1|TRBJ1-1|many
TGCAGTGCGCGGGAGTTACAGGGGATTCGGACTGAAGCTTTCTTT
CSARELQGIRTEAFF
>TRBV7-8|-|TRBJ1-2|many
TGTGCCACAGGCGGATATGGCTACACCTTC
CATGGYGYTF
>TRBV20-1|-|TRBJ2-5|many
TGCAGTGCTAGGGTGCCCCGCACTCGGGCAGAGACCCAGTACTTC
CSARVPRTRAETQYF
>TRBV14|-|TRBJ1-2|many
TGTGCCAGCAGCCAGGGTGGTGGCTACACCTTC
CASSQGGGYTF
>TRBV25-1|-|TRBJ2-1|-
TGTGCCGACTATGGGCCCTACAATGAGCAGTTCTTC
CADYGPYNEQFF
>TRBV3-1|-|TRBJ1-1|many
TGTGCCAGCAGCGGGACCGGGACTGAAGCTTTCTTT
CASSGTGTEAFF
>TRBV29-1|-|TRBJ1-1|many
TGCAGCGTTGTAACAGGGAACACTGAAGCTTTCTTT
CSVVTGNTEAFF
>TRBV12-3/TRBV12-4|TRBD1|TRBJ1-1|many
TGTGCCAGCATACTACAGGGGGACACTGAAGCTTTCTTT
CASILQGDTEAFF
>TRBV12-3/TRBV12-4|-|TRBJ2-1|many
TGTGCCAGCAGTTCACCTCCCGGGGATGAGCAGTTCTTC
CASSSPPGDEQFF
>TRBV20-1|-|TRBJ2-1|few
TGCAGTGCCCCGGACCAAGACAATGAGCAGTTCTTC
CSAPDQDNEQFF
>TRBV13|-|TRBJ1-1|many
TGTGCCAGCAGCTCATCTTTCGGACTGCAACAACACGCAATGAACACTGAAGCTTTCTTT
CASSSSFGLQQHAMNTEAFF
>TRBV11-2|-|TRBJ2-2|-
TGTGCCAGCAGCTTAGTGGGGGGGGCGGGAACGAACACCGGGGAGCTGTTTTTT
CASSLVGGAGTNTGELFF
>TRBV6-1|TRBD1|TRBJ2-5|many
TGTGCCAGCAGGCCAGGGGGCTTGTGGACCCAGTACTTC
CASRPGGLWTQYF
>TRBV24-1|TRBD1|TRBJ2-1|many
TGTGCCACCAGTGACCCCAAGACAGGGGGCGATGAGCAGTTCTTC
CATSDPKTGGDEQFF
>TRBV12-3/TRBV12-4|TRBD2|TRBJ2-3|many
TGTGCCAGCAGCCTTAGCGGGACGGCAGATACGCAGTATTTT
CASSLSGTADTQYF
>TRBV2|TRBD2|TRBJ2-3|many
TGTGCCGTCAGGACTAGCGGAAGCACAGATACGCAGTATTTT
CAVRTSGSTDTQYF
>TRBV20-1|-|TRBJ2-5|many
TGCAGTGCTACCCCCCACGAGGGGATTCGAGAGACCCAGTACTTC
CSATPHEGIRETQYF
>TRBV6-2/TRBV6-3|TRBD1|TRBJ1-1|many
TGTGCCAGCAGAGTCGGGACAGGCCGAATGAACACTGAAGCTTTCTTT
CASRVGTGRMNTEAFF
>TRBV7-8|TRBD2|TRBJ2-7|few
TGTGCCAGCAGCCCCGCTTACCTAGCGGACTACGAGCAGTACTTC
CASSPAYLADYEQYF
>TRBV7-8|TRBD1|TRBJ1-1|many
TGTGCCAGCAGCCGCGGGACAGGGAACACTGAAGCTTTCTTT
CASSRGTGNTEAFF
>TRBV7-8|-|TRBJ2-5|many
TGTGCCAGCAGCTTAGTCATTCCCGGTGGGGAGACCCAGTACTTC
CASSLVIPGGETQYF
>TRBV7-2|TRBD1|TRBJ2-5|few
TGTGCCAGCAGCTTAGGGGTACCGGGACAGGGTCAAGAGACCCAGTACTTC
CASSLGVPGQGQETQYF
>TRBV28|-|TRBJ1-1|many
TGTGCCAGCAGTCGGGATACAGGGTCCACTGAAGCTTTCTTT
CASSRDTGSTEAFF
>TRBV7-9|TRBD2|TRBJ2-3|-
TGTGCCAGCAGCCCCCAGGGACTAGTTACGGATACGCAGTATTTT
CASSPQGLVTDTQYF
>TRBV3-1|-|TRBJ2-3|few
TGTGCCAGCAGCCAAGATCTCTCAGATACGCAGTATTTT
CASSQDLSDTQYF
>TRBV30|-|TRBJ2-3|-
TGTGCCTCGGCAAACACAGAGACGCAGTATTTT
CASANTETQYF
>TRBV7-3|-|TRBJ2-7|few
TGTGCCAGCAGCTTAACTATGGCAGCCTACGAGCAGTACTTC
CASSLTMAAYEQYF
>TRBV11-1|-|TRBJ2-7|many
TGTGCCAGCAGCTCGAACAGCGGGACATACTACGAGCAGTACTTC
CASSSNSGTYYEQYF
>TRBV20-1|TRBD2|TRBJ2-1|-
TGCAGTGCCAATAAAGCGGGAGGTACATACAATGAGCAGTTCTTC
CSANKAGGTYNEQFF
>TRBV10-3|TRBD2|TRBJ2-3|few
TGTGCCATCAGTGAGTCGACGCTAGCGGGCGGGCAGCAGTATTTT
CAISESTLAGGQQYF
>TRBV7-2|-|TRBJ1-2|few
TGTGCCAGCAGCTTTGGGGCGACATTTTATGGCTACACCTTC
CASSFGATFYGYTF
>TRBV11-3|-|TRBJ1-1|many
TGTGCCAGCAGCTTAGGAACGGCCCAGGACACTGAAGCTTTCTTT
CASSLGTAQDTEAFF
>TRBV6-1|-|TRBJ1-6|many
TGTGCCAGCAGTGATGGAAGGCAGGAGACTTCACCCCTCCACTTT
CASSDGRQETSPLHF
>TRBV5-4|TRBD1|TRBJ1-4|few
TGTGCCAGCAGCAACCCCGGGACAGGGAATGAAAAACTGTTTTTT
CASSNPGTGNEKLFF
>TRBV28|TRBD1|TRBJ2-4|many
TGTGCCAGCAGCCCGCCCCCGGGACAGGGCGGGGACATTCAGTACTTC
CASSPPPGQGGDIQYF
>TRBV5-1|-|TRBJ2-2|few
TGCGCCAGCACCTGGGAATCCACCGGGGAGCTGTTTTTT
CASTWESTGELFF
>TRBV28|-|TRBJ1-6|few
TGTGCCAGCAGTTTAGAGAGCCAATATAATTCACCCCTCCACTTT
CASSLESQYNSPLHF
>TRBV19|-|TRBJ1-5|few
TGTGCCAGTAGTATGGACGGCCGTCTAGGGCCCCAGCATTTT
CASSMDGRLGPQHF
>TRBV20-1|TRBD1|TRBJ1-1|-
TGCAGTGCGCGGGACAGGGGGATGTCCTTGAACACTGAAGCTTTCTTT
CSARDRGMSLNTEAFF
>TRBV5-1|TRBD1|TRBJ2-6|few
TGCGCCAGCAGCAGGGACAGGGGAGGTTCTGGGGCCAACGTCCTGACTTTC
CASSRDRGGSGANVLTF
>TRBV2|-|TRBJ2-2|-
TGTGCCAGCAGTGCCATCACCGGGGAGCTGTTTTTT
CASSAITGELFF
>TRBV12-3/TRBV12-4|TRBD1|TRBJ2-5|many
TGTGCCAGCAGTGGGACAGGGGGATCGGGACCCCAGTACTTC
CASSGTGGSGPQYF